This TCR beta chain was observed in a study of cytomegalovirus exposure and HLA in healthy donors. Per the germline V gene, CDR1 is MNHEY and CDR2 is SMNVEV (reference sequence). The CDR3 is made up of 14 amino acids. The V end lost 4 bases, the J end lost 1 base, and 7 bases lay between the germline ends. Both 60 Vbeta primers and 13 Jbeta primers went into the PCR. Profiled with immunoSEQ multiplex PCR; TCRdb holds only in-frame clones, not every one. Here the sample spans some 100,000 clones, less than 85% being singletons. The rearrangement uses TRBV27 and TRBJ1-4; no definite D call. The clonotype was recovered from a man aged 45-60 years in good health and CMV-seropositive. Input material: PBMCs. The CDR3 loop is CASSSYITNEKLFF. The CDR3 DNA is TGTGCCAGCAGTTCGTACATAACTAATGAAAAACTGTTTTTT.